This passage covers 8 T cell receptor beta chains from one sample sequenced in a study of shared clonotypes between healthy human individuals. Sequencing used immunoSEQ multiplex PCR; TCRdb keeps in-frame clones, though not all of them. The sample has hundreds of thousands of clones, over 65% seen once. Sequenced material: memory CD4+ T cells sorted from blood. Subset denoted: CD45RA-negative fraction. The receptors here all came from a woman aged 25 to 39 in good health.

Ten or more counts support this clone. This chain links TRBV21-1 with TRBJ1-5; the D segment call TRBD1 is taken from the table without a DNA check. TRBV21-1 is a pseudogene locus. The length of the CDR3 is 17 residues. The CDR3 coding sequence is TGTGCCAGCAGCAGTGGGGACAGCCAAAAAGATAATCAGCCCCAGCATTTT. Protein: CASSSGDSQKDNQPQHF.

This clone was recorded once. The chain uses TRBV7-6 and TRBJ2-1; D remains ambiguous. The germline CDR1 and CDR2 sequences are SGHVS and FNYEAQ. The V end lost 2 bases, the J end lost 9 bases, and 11 bases lay between the germline ends. The CDR3 totals 13 residues. Here the CDR3 reads CASSLPALGEQFF. As DNA, the CDR3 is TGTGCCAGCAGCTTACCGGCTTTGGGTGAGCAGTTCTTC.

This clone has a handful of counts. The rearrangement joins TRBV30 to TRBJ2-7; no clear D. This CDR3 region has 12 residues. V was cut by 1 base and J by 3 bases, with 7 bases left in between. CDR1 is GTSNPN, CDR2 SVGIG, per germline (reference sequence). The CDR3 here is CAWSASRYEQYF. Written as DNA, the CDR3 is TGTGCCTGGAGTGCTAGTCGCTACGAGCAGTACTTC.

The rearrangement joins TRBV27 to TRBJ2-7; D gene uncertain. Germline values: CDR1 MNHEY, CDR2 SMNVEV (reference sequence). The CDR3 is 9 amino acids. Trimming took off 8 bases at V and 3 bases at J, with 2 bases between the two ends. This chain's CDR3 is CASGYEQYF. In nucleotides, the CDR3 is TGTGCCAGCGGCTACGAGCAGTACTTC.

The chain links TRBV28 to TRBJ1-5; perhaps TRBD1 as D (5 bases). Germline V lookup: CDR1 MDHEN, CDR2 SYDVKM. This CDR3 region has 13 residues. V was shortened by 5 bases and J by 6 bases, with 11 bases between the two germline ends. The CDR3 nucleotides read TGTGCCAGCAGTGCGTCGAGGGGTCAGCCCCAGCATTTT. Translating gives CASSASRGQPQHF.

The genes are TRBV28 and TRBJ1-3; D perhaps matches TRBD1 (6 bases). CDR1 is MDHEN, CDR2 SYDVKM, per germline. Trimming left V 4 bases short and J 0 bases short, with 13 bases between. This CDR3 spans 16 amino acids. The CDR3 protein is CASSSGGQHSGNTIYF. DNA of the CDR3: TGTGCCAGCAGTTCAGGAGGACAGCACTCTGGAAACACCATATATTTT.

The chain joins TRBV29-1 to TRBJ1-1, with 7 positions matching TRBD1. The CDR3 contains 14 residues. CDR1 is SQVTM, CDR2 ANQGSEA, per germline. Unmatched junction bases numbered 6, after V lost 5 bases and J lost 0 bases. The CDR3 nucleotides read TGCAGCGTTTGGGACAGATACATGAACACTGAAGCTTTCTTT. Residues: CSVWDRYMNTEAFF.

This clone turned up a few times. This chain links TRBV4-2 with TRBJ1-2; 7 bases are shared with TRBD1. CDR1 LGHNA and CDR2 YNFKEQ come from the germline V gene. V shed 4 bases and J 4 bases; nucleotides not matched to a gene: 9. The CDR3 length is 15 residues. CDR3 protein: CASSPLTGDSYGYTF. CDR3 bases: TGTGCCAGCAGCCCTCTTACAGGGGATTCCTATGGCTACACCTTC.